These 5 T cell receptor beta chains share one sample of origin, sequenced in a study of OX40 agonist ivuxolimab in advanced cancers. The data were produced by immunoSEQ multiplex PCR, yet TCRdb's version contains in-frame clones alone and is incomplete. The sample records fewer than 11,000 clones, 60% to 85% being singletons. Sequenced here: CD4+ or CD8+ T cells sorted from blood, sampled in a trial of the OX40 agonist ivuxolimab. Receptor source: an adult with an advanced solid tumor such as melanoma, head and neck, liver or kidney cancer.

The CDR3 region has the DNA TGTGCCAGCAGCGTAGCAGCCACAGATACGCAGTATTTT. Translation gives CASSVAATDTQYF. The chain combines TRBV9 with TRBJ2-3; the D is unclear. From germline, CDR1 is SGDLS and CDR2 YYNGEE. This CDR3 region has 13 residues. With 0 bases removed from V and 2 bases from J, the gap between germline ends came to 4 bases.

The genes are TRBV7-9 and TRBJ2-1; TRBD2 agrees at 10 bases. Trimming removed 5 bases from V and 2 bases from J; junction bases left unmatched: 6. CDR1 and CDR2 (germline): SEHNR, FQNEAQ (reference sequence). The CDR3 length is 16 residues. The CDR3 sequence: CASSLTAGGPYNEQFF. The CDR3 DNA reads as TGTGCCAGCAGCCTAACAGCGGGGGGGCCCTACAATGAGCAGTTCTTC.

The gene calls are TRBV9 and TRBJ2-5; 9 bases agree with TRBD1. The J call may be incorrect, as the DNA end agrees better with TRBJ2-7. CDR3 size: 16 residues. Per the germline V gene, CDR1 is SGDLS and CDR2 is YYNGEE. Here the CDR3 DNA reads TGTGCCAGCAGCCCCGCTGCCGGGACAGGGAATGGCGAGCAGTACTTC. Its protein product is CASSPAAGTGNGEQYF.

The chain is built from TRBV11-3 and TRBJ2-3, with unresolved D. CDR1 SGHNT and CDR2 YENEEA come from the germline V gene. Trimming removed 5 bases at V and 2 bases at J, with 2 bases between. The CDR3 runs to 11 residues. The CDR3 region has the DNA TGTGCCAGCAGCACCACAGATACGCAGTATTTT. Encoded protein: CASSTTDTQYF.

The V call is TRBV28, the J call TRBJ2-7; D is uncertain. Trimming took off 2 bases at V and 2 bases at J, with 13 bases between the two ends. This CDR3 region has 15 residues. The germline CDR1 and CDR2 sequences are MDHEN and SYDVKM. The CDR3 loop reads CASSLLPSEPYEQYF. The CDR3, as DNA: TGTGCCAGCAGTTTACTACCATCAGAACCCTACGAGCAGTACTTC.